This TCR beta chain was retrieved from a study of T cells expressing NK-cell markers. Reprocessing the 5' RACE reads, TCRdb reports a single entry for every CDR3 protein and omits DNA. Recorded here are around 14,000 distinct CDR3 sequences; the top ten clones represent around three fifths. The CDR3 is 16 residues long. Germline V gene sequence: CDR1 SGHKS, CDR2 YYEKEE (reference sequence). To note about this clonotype: Its antigen is not identified.

General study findings and limits: HCMV specificity was not established for the expanded NKG2C+ T cell clones. Several of the donors also had these clonotypes leading their CD3+CD56-NKG2C+ fraction. The study found dominant NKG2C+ clonotypes at roughly 1.0-7.0% of CD8+ T cells in about six donors.

This receptor was taken from a man aged 18 to 69 in good health. The chain uses TRBV5-5 and TRBJ1-3; there is no DNA to check the TCRdb D call of TRBD1. Sample: blood T cells: a sorted CD56 or NKG2C T cell subset, CD4+ or CD8+ T cells, or bulk PBMC T cells (not recorded which). The CDR3 reads CASSPISRASGNTIYF.